This TCR beta chain was captured in a study of radiation and T cells in renal cell carcinoma. General observations from the study: Baseline intratumoral clonotype presence is unknown without pretreatment biopsies.

Measured with immunoSEQ multiplex PCR; TCRdb has only the in-frame clones, and not every one. The top ten hold over 10% of the sample, which has some 150,000 clones, around 90% seen once. The length of the CDR3 is 16 residues. The ends lost 1 base at V and 0 bases at J; junction bases unmatched: 2. Germline CDR1 reads MGHRA; CDR2 reads YSYEKL. Note on this clone: Its matching antigen is unknown.

Specified time point: blood 2 weeks post-SBRT. Treatment specified: 15 Gy SBRT to primary tumor, nephrectomy 4 weeks later. Radiation-treated patients gave blood at baseline, week 2 and week 4. The receptor was isolated from a woman aged 45-60 years with renal cell carcinoma. The sequences come from blood, collected from a patient whose treatment included radiotherapy and nephrectomy. This chain connects TRBV4-1 to TRBJ2-2; 7 bases map to TRBD2. This CDR3 is CASSQASGANTGELFF. The CDR3 DNA sequence: TGCGCCAGCAGCCAAGCGAGCGGGGCGAACACCGGGGAGCTGTTTTTT.